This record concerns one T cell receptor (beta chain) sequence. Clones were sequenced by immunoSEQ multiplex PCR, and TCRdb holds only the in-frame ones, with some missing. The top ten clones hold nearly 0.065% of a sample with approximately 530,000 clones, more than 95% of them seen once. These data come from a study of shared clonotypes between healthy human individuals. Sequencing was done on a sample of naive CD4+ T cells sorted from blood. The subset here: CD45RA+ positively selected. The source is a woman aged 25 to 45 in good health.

Here the CDR3 DNA reads TGCGCCAGCAGCTTGGCCGGGTCGGGAGAGGCGCAAGAGACCCAGTACTTC. Translating gives CASSLAGSGEAQETQYF. J is TRBJ2-5 and V is TRBV5-1, with D possibly being TRBD2 (6 bases). The CDR3 loop spans 17 amino acids. V was cut by 0 bases and J by 2 bases, with 17 bases left in between. CDR1 and CDR2 (germline): SGHRS, YFSETQ.